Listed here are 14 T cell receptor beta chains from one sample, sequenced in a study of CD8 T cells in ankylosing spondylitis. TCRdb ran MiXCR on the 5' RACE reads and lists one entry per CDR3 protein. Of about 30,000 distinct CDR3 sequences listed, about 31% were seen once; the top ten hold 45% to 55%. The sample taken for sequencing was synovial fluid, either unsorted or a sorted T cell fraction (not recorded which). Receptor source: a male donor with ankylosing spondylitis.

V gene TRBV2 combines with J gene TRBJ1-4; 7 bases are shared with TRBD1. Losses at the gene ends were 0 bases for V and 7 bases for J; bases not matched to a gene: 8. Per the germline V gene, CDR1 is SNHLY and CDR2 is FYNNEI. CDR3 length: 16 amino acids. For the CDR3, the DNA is TGTGCCAGCAGTGAAGCCACAGGGGTATATGGTGAAAAACTGTTTTTT. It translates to CASSEATGVYGEKLFF.

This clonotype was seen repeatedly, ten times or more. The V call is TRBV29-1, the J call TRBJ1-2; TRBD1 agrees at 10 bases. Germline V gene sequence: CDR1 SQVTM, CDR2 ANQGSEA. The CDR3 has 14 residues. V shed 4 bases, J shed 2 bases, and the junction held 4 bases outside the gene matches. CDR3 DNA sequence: TGCAGCGTTGGAGGGACAGGGGAAAACTATGGCTACACCTTC. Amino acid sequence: CSVGGTGENYGYTF.

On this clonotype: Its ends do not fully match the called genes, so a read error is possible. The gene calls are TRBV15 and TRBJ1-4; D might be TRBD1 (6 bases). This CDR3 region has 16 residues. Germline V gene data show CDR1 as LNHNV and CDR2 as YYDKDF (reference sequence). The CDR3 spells CATSGGWGATNEKLFF. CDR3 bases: TGTGCCACCAGCGGTGGGTGGGGGGCAACGAATGAAAAACTGTTTTTT.

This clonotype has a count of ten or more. Here the CDR3 reads CASSEQGFPSTDTQYF. The CDR3, as DNA: TGTGCCAGCAGCGAACAGGGTTTCCCTAGCACAGATACGCAGTATTTT. This chain links TRBV9 with TRBJ2-3, with D possibly being TRBD1 (6 bases). From germline, CDR1 is SGDLS and CDR2 YYNGEE. This CDR3 comprises 16 residues. The V end lost 3 bases, the J end lost 0 bases, and 14 bases lay between the germline ends.

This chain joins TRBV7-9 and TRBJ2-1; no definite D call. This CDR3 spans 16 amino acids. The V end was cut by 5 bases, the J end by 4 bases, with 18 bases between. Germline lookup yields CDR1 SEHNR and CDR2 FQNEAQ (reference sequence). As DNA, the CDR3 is TGTGCCAGCAGCCCCACCTCGCCCCCACAATACAATGAGCAGTTCTTC. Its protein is CASSPTSPPQYNEQFF.

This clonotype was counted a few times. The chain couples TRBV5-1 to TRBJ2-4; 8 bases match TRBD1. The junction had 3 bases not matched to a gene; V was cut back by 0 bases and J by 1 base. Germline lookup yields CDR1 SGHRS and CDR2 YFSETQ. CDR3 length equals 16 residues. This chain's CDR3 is CASSLEGQDAKNIQYF. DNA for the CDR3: TGCGCCAGCAGCTTGGAGGGACAGGATGCCAAAAACATTCAGTACTTC.

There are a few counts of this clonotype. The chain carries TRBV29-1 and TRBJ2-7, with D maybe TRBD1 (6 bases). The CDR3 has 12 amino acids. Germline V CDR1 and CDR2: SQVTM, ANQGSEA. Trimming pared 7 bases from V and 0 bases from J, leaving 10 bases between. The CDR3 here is CSARQDSYEQYF. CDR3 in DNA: TGCAGCGCCCGACAGGACTCCTACGAGCAGTACTTC.

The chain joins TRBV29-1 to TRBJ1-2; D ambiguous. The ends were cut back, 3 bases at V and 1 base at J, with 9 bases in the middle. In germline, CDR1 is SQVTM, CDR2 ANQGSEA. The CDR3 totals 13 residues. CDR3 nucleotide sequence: TGCAGCGTTGAGTCCCATAGTAACTATGGCTACACCTTC. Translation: CSVESHSNYGYTF. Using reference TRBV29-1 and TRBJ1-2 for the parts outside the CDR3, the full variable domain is SAVISQKPSRDICQRGTSLTIQCQVDSQVTMMFWYRQQPGQSLTLIATANQGSEATYESGFVIDKFPISRPNLTFSTLTVSNMSPEDSSIYLCSVESHSNYGYTFGSGTRLTVV.

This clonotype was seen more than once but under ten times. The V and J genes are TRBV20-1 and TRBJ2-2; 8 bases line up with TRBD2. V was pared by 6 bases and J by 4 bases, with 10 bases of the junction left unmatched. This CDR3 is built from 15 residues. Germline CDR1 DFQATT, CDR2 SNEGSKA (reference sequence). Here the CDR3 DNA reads TGCAGTGCCCCGTTGAGTCTAGCGGGCACCGGGGAGCTGTTTTTT. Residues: CSAPLSLAGTGELFF.

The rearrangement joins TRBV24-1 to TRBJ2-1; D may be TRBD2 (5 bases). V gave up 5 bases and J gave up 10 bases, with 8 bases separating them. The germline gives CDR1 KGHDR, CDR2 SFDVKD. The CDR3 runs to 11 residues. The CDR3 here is CATSGGDEQFF. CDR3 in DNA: TGTGCCACCAGTGGGGGAGACGAGCAGTTCTTC.

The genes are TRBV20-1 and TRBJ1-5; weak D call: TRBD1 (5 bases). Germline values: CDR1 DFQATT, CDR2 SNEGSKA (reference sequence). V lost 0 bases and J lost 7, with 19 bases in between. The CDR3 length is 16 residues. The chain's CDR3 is CSAREIVAGGWQPQHF. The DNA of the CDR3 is TGCAGTGCTAGAGAAATTGTGGCCGGGGGGTGGCAGCCCCAGCATTTT.

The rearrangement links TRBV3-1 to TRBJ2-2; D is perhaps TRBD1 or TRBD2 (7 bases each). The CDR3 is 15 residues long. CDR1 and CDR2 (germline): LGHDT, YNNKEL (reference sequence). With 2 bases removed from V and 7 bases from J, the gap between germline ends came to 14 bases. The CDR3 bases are TGTGCCAGCAGCCAAAGGCCAGGGGGGGACGGGGAGCTGTTTTTT. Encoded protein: CASSQRPGGDGELFF.

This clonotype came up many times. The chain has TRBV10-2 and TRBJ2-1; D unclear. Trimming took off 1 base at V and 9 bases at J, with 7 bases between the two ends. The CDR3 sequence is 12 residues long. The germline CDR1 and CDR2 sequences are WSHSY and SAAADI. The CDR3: CASSEWGPEQFF. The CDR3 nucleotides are TGCGCCAGCAGTGAGTGGGGTCCTGAGCAGTTCTTC.

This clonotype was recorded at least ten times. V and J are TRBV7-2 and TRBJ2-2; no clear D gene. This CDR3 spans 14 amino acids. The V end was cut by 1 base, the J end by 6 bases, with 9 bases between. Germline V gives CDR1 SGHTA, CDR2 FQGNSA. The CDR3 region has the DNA TGTGCCAGCAGCTTAGGACTCCCTCCCGGGGAGCTGTTTTTT. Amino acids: CASSLGLPPGELFF.